Listed below are T cell receptor beta chains from one sample, sequenced in a study of read filtering for tumor transcriptome and immune sequencing. TCRdb processed the reads anew with MiXCR; each CDR3 protein has one entry. The profile covers approximately 93,000 distinct CDR3 sequences, with roughly 21% appearing a single time and about an eighth taken by the ten largest. Material: a population of CD138-negative cells sorted from bone marrow. These receptors originate from a donor over 35 with multiple myeloma. The CDR3 runs from the conserved cysteine through the conserved F or W. The order of the fields is CDR3 length, D gene, J gene, V gene, clone size, CDR3 protein, CDR3 DNA. The D gene is left open where the match is weak. Some rows mark clone size as missing; the rest say once, few, many or name a class of expanded clone.

>14|NA|TRBJ2-5|TRBV4-2|many
CASSETIERGTQYF
TGTGCCAGCAGCGAGACTATTGAGAGGGGGACCCAGTACTTC
>14|NA|TRBJ2-7|TRBV15|few
CATSRETAGFRPYF
TGTGCCACCAGCAGAGAAACCGCAGGGTTTAGGCCGTACTTC
>16|NA|TRBJ2-3|TRBV13|NA
CASSLELATSTDTQYF
TGTGCCAGCAGCTTAGAGCTAGCGACTAGCACAGATACGCAGTATTTT
>14|NA|TRBJ1-6|TRBV7-3|many
CASSSAGGNSPLHF
TGTGCCAGCAGCTCCGCGGGAGGAAATTCACCCCTCCACTTT
>15|TRBD2|TRBJ2-5|TRBV5-1|many
CASSLAASGGETQYF
TGCGCCAGCAGCTTGGCCGCTAGCGGGGGTGAGACCCAGTACTTC
>13|TRBD1|TRBJ2-1|TRBV5-1|many
CASSVGQWNEQFF
TGCGCCAGCAGCGTGGGACAGTGGAATGAGCAGTTCTTC
>14|NA|TRBJ2-3|TRBV5-4|many
CASSLGSHTDTQYF
TGTGCCAGCAGCTTGGGTTCGCACACAGATACGCAGTATTTT
>11|NA|TRBJ1-2|TRBV29-1|NA
CSVEDQHGYTF
TGCAGCGTTGAAGATCAGCATGGCTACACCTTC
>14|TRBD1|TRBJ2-7|TRBV28|many
CASSPGTGYYEQYF
TGTGCCAGCAGTCCAGGGACAGGGTACTACGAGCAGTACTTC
>14|NA|TRBJ1-4|TRBV6-5|many
CASSTGGAWEKLFF
TGTGCCAGCAGCACCGGGGGGGCTTGGGAAAAACTGTTTTTT
>15|NA|TRBJ1-1|TRBV29-1|many
CSVEGGGLVNTEAFF
TGCAGCGTTGAAGGTGGGGGGTTAGTGAACACTGAAGCTTTCTTT
>16|TRBD2|TRBJ2-3|TRBV20-1|many
CSATSPGLAGVDTQYF
TGCAGTGCTACCTCCCCGGGACTAGCGGGGGTAGATACGCAGTATTTT
>13|NA|TRBJ1-5|TRBV5-1|NA
CASSLSENQPQHF
TGCGCCAGCAGCTTATCCGAAAATCAGCCCCAGCATTTT
>15|NA|TRBJ2-7|TRBV11-2|NA
CASSLDGAKTYEQYF
TGTGCCAGCAGCTTAGATGGGGCCAAAACCTACGAGCAGTACTTC
>12|NA|TRBJ2-1|TRBV12-3/TRBV12-4|many
CASSLFGNEQFF
TGTGCCAGCAGTTTATTTGGGAATGAGCAGTTCTTC
>15|TRBD1|TRBJ2-7|TRBV5-5|many
CASSREGPGGYEQYF
TGTGCCAGCAGCCGGGAAGGACCAGGGGGCTACGAGCAGTACTTC
>12|NA|TRBJ2-7|TRBV28|many
CASSLNVREQYF
TGTGCCAGCAGTTTGAACGTAAGGGAGCAGTACTTC
>17|NA|TRBJ2-6|TRBV28|many
CASSLHRLLSGANVLTF
TGTGCCAGCAGTTTACACAGACTCCTTTCTGGGGCCAACGTCCTGACTTTC
>22|NA|TRBJ2-1|TRBV29-1|many
CSVGDRLRRQGGKASGDNEQFF
TGCAGCGTTGGCGACAGGCTCCGGAGACAGGGGGGTAAGGCTAGCGGGGACAATGAGCAGTTCTTC
>15|TRBD1|TRBJ2-3|TRBV7-9|NA
CASSPGDRGTDTQYF
TGTGCCAGCAGCCCGGGGGACAGGGGCACAGATACGCAGTATTTT
>11|NA|TRBJ2-7|TRBV7-9|many
CASSGSGEQYF
TGTGCCAGCAGCGGTTCCGGAGAGCAGTACTTC
>12|TRBD1|TRBJ2-7|TRBV29-1|many
CSVVDRDNEQYF
TGCAGCGTTGTCGACAGGGATAACGAGCAGTACTTC
>16|NA|TRBJ2-1|TRBV5-1|NA
CASSPTSWGAYNEQFF
TGCGCCAGCAGCCCTACTAGCTGGGGGGCCTACAATGAGCAGTTCTTC
>14|NA|TRBJ1-6|TRBV12-3/TRBV12-4|NA
CASSFQDSGSTLHF
TGTGCCAGCAGTTTTCAGGACAGCGGGTCCACTCTCCACTTT
>15|NA|TRBJ2-2|TRBV3-1|many
CASSQGHKGTGELFF
TGTGCCAGCAGCCAGGGCCACAAAGGGACCGGGGAGCTGTTTTTT
>15|NA|TRBJ1-2|TRBV5-1|many
CASSPDGRANYGYTF
TGCGCCAGCAGTCCCGACGGAAGAGCTAACTATGGCTACACCTTC
>13|NA|TRBJ1-1|TRBV20-1|NA
CSKQGTPGTEAFF
TGCAGTAAACAGGGAACCCCGGGCACTGAAGCTTTCTTT
>12|NA|TRBJ1-2|TRBV20-1|NA
CSAPRGSYGYTF
TGCAGTGCTCCCCGAGGGTCCTATGGCTACACCTTC
>12|NA|TRBJ1-1|TRBV12-3/TRBV12-4|many
CASSADRTEAFF
TGTGCCAGCAGCGCGGACCGAACTGAAGCTTTCTTT
>15|NA|TRBJ1-4|TRBV11-2|NA
CASSPRGGFNEKLFF
TGTGCCAGCAGCCCTAGGGGAGGATTTAACGAAAAACTGTTTTTT
>13|NA|TRBJ2-3|TRBV5-6|few
CASSIGRRDTQYF
TGTGCCAGCAGCATCGGAAGAAGAGATACGCAGTATTTT
>13|NA|TRBJ1-5|TRBV29-1|few
CSVLDGGDQPQHF
TGCAGCGTCCTGGACGGGGGCGATCAGCCCCAGCATTTT
>15|TRBD2|TRBJ2-3|TRBV9|many
CASSVSSGTTDTQYF
TGTGCCAGCAGCGTAAGTAGCGGGACCACAGATACGCAGTATTTT
>14|TRBD2|TRBJ2-7|TRBV18|many
CASSPGTSSYEQYF
TGCGCCAGCAGCCCCGGGACTAGCTCCTACGAGCAGTACTTC
>14|NA|TRBJ1-1|TRBV28|NA
CASTLAALNTEAFF
TGTGCCAGCACCCTAGCTGCGTTGAACACTGAAGCTTTCTTT
>15|TRBD2|TRBJ2-1|TRBV7-9|many
CASSLSGGNHNEQFF
TGTGCCAGCAGCCTTAGCGGGGGGAACCACAATGAGCAGTTCTTC
>15|NA|TRBJ1-5|TRBV10-2|many
CASSDYLDGNQPQHF
TGCGCCAGCAGTGACTACCTCGATGGCAATCAGCCCCAGCATTTT
>16|TRBD1|TRBJ2-3|TRBV3-1|few
CASSQVFRGPWDTQYF
TGTGCCAGCAGCCAAGTCTTCAGGGGGCCGTGGGATACGCAGTATTTT
>13|NA|TRBJ1-5|TRBV19|few
CASRDYIGQPQHF
TGTGCCAGTAGGGATTATATTGGTCAGCCCCAGCATTTT
>17|NA|TRBJ1-3|TRBV3-1|NA
CASSRIRDTGSGNTIYF
TGTGCCAGCAGCCGAATCCGGGACACGGGGTCGGGAAACACCATATATTTT
>15|TRBD1|TRBJ2-6|TRBV28|many
CASSGQGSGANVLTF
TGTGCCAGCAGTGGACAGGGATCTGGGGCCAACGTCCTGACTTTC
>12|NA|TRBJ2-5|TRBV7-9|few
CASTHGQETQYF
TGTGCCAGCACCCACGGGCAAGAGACCCAGTACTTC
>16|NA|TRBJ2-5|TRBV7-3|many
CASSLSPGLGEETQYF
TGTGCCAGCAGCTTAAGTCCAGGGTTAGGGGAGGAGACCCAGTACTTC
>15|NA|TRBJ2-7|TRBV4-1|few
CASSQGAGHLYEQYF
TGCGCCAGCAGCCAAGGGGCGGGACACCTCTACGAGCAGTACTTC
>13|TRBD1|TRBJ1-2|TRBV20-1|NA
CSDRTGTAYGYTF
TGCAGTGATAGAACCGGGACAGCTTATGGCTACACCTTC
>16|TRBD1|TRBJ2-7|TRBV25-1|many
CASSEKSGQGTYEQYF
TGTGCCAGCAGTGAAAAATCGGGACAGGGCACCTACGAGCAGTACTTC
>13|NA|TRBJ2-7|TRBV27|many
CASSHGAVYEQYF
TGTGCCAGCAGTCATGGGGCAGTCTACGAGCAGTACTTC
>14|NA|TRBJ1-1|TRBV28|many
CASSPSDPVTEAFF
TGTGCCAGCAGTCCGTCAGATCCTGTCACTGAAGCTTTCTTT
>14|NA|TRBJ2-7|TRBV27|many
CASSSRGYDYEQYF
TGTGCCAGCAGTTCCAGGGGATACGACTACGAGCAGTACTTC
>15|NA|TRBJ2-3|TRBV27|many
CASRPGAGGTDTQYF
TGTGCCAGCAGACCAGGGGCTGGCGGCACAGATACGCAGTATTTT
>13|NA|TRBJ1-5|TRBV19|few
CASKSGRYQPQHF
TGTGCCAGTAAGTCAGGGAGGTATCAGCCCCAGCATTTT
>11|NA|TRBJ1-3|TRBV12-3/TRBV12-4|many
CASSTGNTIYF
TGTGCCAGCAGCACGGGAAACACCATATATTTT
>16|TRBD2|TRBJ2-1|TRBV5-1|many
CASSLAGSGGYNEQFF
TGCGCCAGCAGCTTGGCCGGTAGCGGGGGCTACAATGAGCAGTTCTTC
>14|TRBD1|TRBJ1-1|TRBV5-1|many
CASSAGQGPTEAFF
TGCGCCAGCAGCGCCGGACAGGGGCCCACTGAAGCTTTCTTT
>14|NA|TRBJ2-1|TRBV30|many
CAWSPGAGYNEQFF
TGTGCCTGGAGTCCGGGGGCGGGGTACAATGAGCAGTTCTTC
>14|TRBD2|TRBJ2-2|TRBV5-1|many
CASSLTSVTGELFF
TGCGCCAGCAGCTTAACTAGCGTCACCGGGGAGCTGTTTTTT
>12|NA|TRBJ2-1|TRBV2|NA
CAQGGGDNEQSF
TGTGCCCAAGGGGGAGGGGACAATGAGCAGTCCTTT
>15|NA|TRBJ2-3|TRBV24-1|NA
CATSSLTTSTDTQYF
TGTGCCACCAGCTCTTTGACAACTAGCACAGATACGCAGTATTTT
>17|TRBD1|TRBJ1-1|TRBV7-9|once
CASSPRDRGHRKTEAFF
TGTGCCAGCAGCCCCAGGGACAGGGGCCACAGGAAAACTGAAGCTTTCTTT
>14|NA|TRBJ1-5|TRBV12-3/TRBV12-4|NA
CASSPYDSNQPQHF
TGTGCCAGCAGTCCCTACGATAGCAATCAGCCCCAGCATTTT